The 3 T cell receptor beta chains reported below all come from one sample, sequenced in a study of lymphopenia after photon versus proton radiotherapy. Repertoires were generated with immunoSEQ multiplex PCR, while TCRdb's copy carries only in-frame clones and drops some. The table has over 25,000 clones, under 90% seen once. This material consisted of peripheral blood, taken from a patient treated with photon-based radiotherapy. The source of these receptors is a woman between 45 and 60 years old with pancreatic cancer.

The J gene is TRBJ1-1, the V gene TRBV10-1; D perhaps matches TRBD1 (5 bases). The germline V gene encodes CDR1 WNHNN and CDR2 SYGVQD (reference sequence). There are 13 residues in the CDR3. Trimming removed 6 bases at V and 3 bases at J, with 11 bases between. CDR3 sequence: CASSVGPDTEAFF. The CDR3 DNA reads as TGCGCCAGCAGCGTGGGGCCAGACACTGAAGCTTTCTTT.

V gene TRBV4-3 combines with J gene TRBJ2-1; D unclear. Per germline, CDR1 LGHNA and CDR2 YSLEER. The length of the CDR3 is 15 residues. V dropped 0 bases and J dropped 6 bases, with 12 bases sitting between them. The CDR3 nucleotides are TGCGCCAGCAGCCAAGAGATCGGCCTCACCAATGAGCAGTTCTTC. Translated, it gives CASSQEIGLTNEQFF.

The table lists this clone with a count of one. This chain connects TRBV5-6 to TRBJ1-2; TRBD1 might be the D (5 bases). The V gene lost 1 base and the J gene lost 8 bases, with 9 bases spanning the gap. The CDR3 runs to 12 residues. From germline, CDR1 is SGHDT and CDR2 YYEEEE. Here the CDR3 reads CASSLSGQGYTF. CDR3 nucleotides: TGTGCCAGCAGCTTGTCAGGGCAGGGCTACACCTTC.